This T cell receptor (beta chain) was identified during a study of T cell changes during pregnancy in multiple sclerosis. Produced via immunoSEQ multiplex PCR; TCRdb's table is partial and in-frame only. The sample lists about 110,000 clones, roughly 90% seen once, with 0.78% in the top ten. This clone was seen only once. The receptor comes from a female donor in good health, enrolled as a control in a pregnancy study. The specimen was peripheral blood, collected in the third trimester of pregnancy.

In DNA, the CDR3 is TGTGCCAGTAGTACAGAGGGGAGCTCCTATAATTCACCCCTCCACTTT. Protein product: CASSTEGSSYNSPLHF. The chain recombines TRBV19 with TRBJ1-6, with D possibly TRBD1 on 5 matching bases. Germline lookup yields CDR1 LNHDA and CDR2 SQIVND (reference sequence). This CDR3 has 16 amino acids. Trimming removed 4 bases from V and 0 bases from J, with 10 bases in between.